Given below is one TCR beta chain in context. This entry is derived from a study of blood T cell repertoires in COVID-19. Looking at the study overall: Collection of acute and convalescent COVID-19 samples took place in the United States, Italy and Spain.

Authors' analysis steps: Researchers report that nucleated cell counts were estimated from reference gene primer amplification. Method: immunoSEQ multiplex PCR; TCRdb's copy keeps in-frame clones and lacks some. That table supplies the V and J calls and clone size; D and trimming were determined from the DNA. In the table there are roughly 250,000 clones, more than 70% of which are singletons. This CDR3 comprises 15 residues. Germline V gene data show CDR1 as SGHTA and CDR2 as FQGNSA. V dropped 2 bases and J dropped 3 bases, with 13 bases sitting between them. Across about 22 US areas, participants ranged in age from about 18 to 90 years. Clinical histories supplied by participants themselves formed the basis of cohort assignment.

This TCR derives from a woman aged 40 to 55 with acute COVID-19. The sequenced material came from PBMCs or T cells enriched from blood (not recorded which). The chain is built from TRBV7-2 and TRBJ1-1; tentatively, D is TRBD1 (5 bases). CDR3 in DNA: TGTGCCAGCAGCTTACTGCAGGGCAGGTACACTGAAGCTTTCTTT. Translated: CASSLLQGRYTEAFF.